This entry concerns a single TCR beta chain. Its antigen is unknown. Base qualities are missing; no much larger clone stands one base away. This sample is part of a study of CD8+ T cells in alopecia areata (dated by TCRdb to the late 2010s). Describing the broader study: Treated patients were enrolled in an open-label pilot trial of oral tofacitinib, 5 to 10 mg twice daily, for moderate-to-severe alopecia areata. To study T cell clonal expansion in alopecia areata, the researchers applied high-throughput TCRbeta sequencing to both the C3H/HeJ mouse model and human patients. Biopsies were taken from tofacitinib-treated patients at baseline and at 4 and 24 weeks of treatment, and a later scalp biopsy was taken in several of the tofacitinib-treated patients. Scalp clonality was compared among normal scalp (n=4), patchy alopecia areata scalp (n=8), and alopecia totalis/universalis scalp (n=8). On the human side, TCRbeta sequencing was run on scalp tissue and on sorted CD4+ and CD8+ peripheral blood T cells from healthy controls and from alopecia areata patients with either patchy or totalis/universalis disease. Tofacitinib was given for 6 to 18 months, followed by 6 months of follow-up off drug to assess delayed response and recurrence. RNA was extracted with the PAXgene miRNA kit for fixed scalp, the miRNeasy kit for PBMCs, and the RNeasy kit for mouse skin. TCRbeta CDR3 regions were amplified by immunoSEQ multiplex PCR with 35 Vbeta forward and 13 Jbeta reverse primers. General conclusions and limits of the study: Unlike mouse skin, where gammadelta T cells dominate, normal human skin contains resident alphabeta T cells that get sequenced too, which complicates analysis of the scalp TCR repertoire. Shared TCR sequences between patients were less evident than in mice, which may be partly attributable to HLA diversity in the patient population. Compared with normal scalp, lesional scalp, particularly in alopecia totalis/universalis, had higher clonality and more expanded CD8+ clones, which suggests antigenic drive.

The CDR3 contains 15 residues, cysteine and phenylalanine counted. Kept here is only the CDR3 DNA, which spans 45 bases and is read in frame from base 1. The germline V gene (reference sequence) supplies CDR1 GTSNPN and CDR2 SVGIG. V is pruned by 4 bases and J by 4 bases, leaving 8 bases of the junction without a gene match. The method was the immunoSEQ multiplex PCR assay. For TCR sequencing, RNA was extracted from every sample and reverse transcribed into cDNA to serve as template. SuperScript III was used to make first-strand cDNA, primed with a 2:1 mix of oligo-dT and random hexamers. A synthetic immune receptor repertoire was used to measure amplification bias, and any remaining bias was corrected computationally. The authors processed their data as follows. Raw reads were preprocessed to remove errors, and CDR3 was defined according to IMGT conventions as the region from the conserved cysteine to phenylalanine. To get clonality, Shannon entropy was normalized by log2 of the number of productive unique TCRs and the result was subtracted from 1. CD4 or CD8 identity of scalp clones was inferred by cross-referencing scalp TCRbeta sequences with sorted blood CD4 and CD8 repertoires. Sourced from immuneACCESS, this table was stored by TCRdb with only in-frame sequences that have V and J called. A share of the clones is absent; for the studies checked, an unresolved V gene accounts for under half, and the remainder has no known explanation. The DNA gave D and trimming, while V, J and clone size come from that table. The sample table holds 150,000 to 200,000 clones, of which 50% to 75% were seen once. The biggest ten clones account for approximately 15% of the sample.

The sample's time point label, decoded: baseline before oral tofacitinib. Lesional scalp punch biopsies and peripheral blood were obtained from alopecia areata patients. PBMCs were isolated by density centrifugation and stained for CD3, CD4 and CD8, after which CD4+ and CD8+ T cells were sorted on a FACSAria. The material sequenced was CD4+ T cells sorted from blood, taken at week 0. The receptor comes from a human donor with alopecia areata. The rearrangement joined TRBV30 to TRBJ1-4; a stretch of 8 junction bases matches TRBD1. The CDR3 in this case is CAWNTDRAYNEKLFF. The nucleotides read TGTGCCTGGAATACGGACAGGGCCTATAATGAAAAACTGTTTTTT.